The T cell receptor (beta chain) under discussion was sequenced for a study of regulatory T cells in long-lasting Graves disease. At the level of the study: Treatment with antithyroid drugs for over 5 years, together with positive TSH receptor antibodies, meant persistent Graves' disease.

As regards this clonotype: Its antigen remains unidentified. A much larger clone lies one base from this, so it may be a read error.

Trimming removed 9 bases at V and 0 bases at J, with 8 bases between. Per the germline V gene, CDR1 is MDHEN and CDR2 is SYDVKM. The CDR3 loop spans 12 amino acids. Described time point: persistent/refractory GD, antithyroid drugs over 5 years with positive TRAb. PBMC RNA was the source of the TCR library. Graves' disease diagnosis was established per American Thyroid Association guidelines. Study-wide results and limits: Persistent Graves' patients showed less TCR diversity than newly diagnosed ones.

Researchers made TCR beta libraries by using iRepertoire HTBI primers and running Arm-PCR on CDR3 regions. Each CDR3 protein gets one entry after TCRdb re-called the multiplex PCR reads with MiXCR. Of some 370,000 distinct CDR3 sequences in the sample, approximately 23% were seen once. The receptor was isolated from a woman in her forties with Graves disease. The source was peripheral blood mononuclear cells (PBMCs), collected when the disease was refractory, from a patient treated with antithyroid drugs. The V gene is TRBV28, the J gene TRBJ1-1; D is uncertain. The CDR3 is CASRVVNTEAFF. The CDR3, as DNA: TGTGCCAGTAGGGTCGTGAACACTGAAGCTTTCTTT.